This note documents a single T cell receptor beta chain sequence. The sample is drawn from a study of blood T cell repertoires in COVID-19. As for the study in general: Both acute and convalescent COVID-19 samples were obtained from the United States, Italy and Spain. In each case, the material was cDNA or gDNA derived from T cells, B-cell-depleted T cells, or PBMCs.

Under the authors' procedure: For nucleated cells, counts were estimated from reference gene primer amplification. TCRdb's table, derived via immunoSEQ multiplex PCR, lists solely in-frame clones and lacks some. D and trimming were read from the DNA, whereas the V and J calls and clone size are those reported in that table. The table shows roughly 190,000 clones, with around 80% occurring only once. Trimming at V came to 2 bases and at J to 3 bases, leaving 10 bases not matched to a gene. CDR3 length: 18 amino acids. Looked up from germline, CDR1 is MGHRA and CDR2 is YSYEKL. The receptor's source is a man aged 25 to 40 with active or convalescent COVID-19. The sample comprised peripheral blood. The chain joins TRBV4-1 to TRBJ1-1, with TRBD1 identical over 12 bases. Here the CDR3 DNA reads TGCGCCAGCAGCCAAACCTACGGGACAGGGGGCGCGGACACTGAAGCTTTCTTT. Residues: CASSQTYGTGGADTEAFF.